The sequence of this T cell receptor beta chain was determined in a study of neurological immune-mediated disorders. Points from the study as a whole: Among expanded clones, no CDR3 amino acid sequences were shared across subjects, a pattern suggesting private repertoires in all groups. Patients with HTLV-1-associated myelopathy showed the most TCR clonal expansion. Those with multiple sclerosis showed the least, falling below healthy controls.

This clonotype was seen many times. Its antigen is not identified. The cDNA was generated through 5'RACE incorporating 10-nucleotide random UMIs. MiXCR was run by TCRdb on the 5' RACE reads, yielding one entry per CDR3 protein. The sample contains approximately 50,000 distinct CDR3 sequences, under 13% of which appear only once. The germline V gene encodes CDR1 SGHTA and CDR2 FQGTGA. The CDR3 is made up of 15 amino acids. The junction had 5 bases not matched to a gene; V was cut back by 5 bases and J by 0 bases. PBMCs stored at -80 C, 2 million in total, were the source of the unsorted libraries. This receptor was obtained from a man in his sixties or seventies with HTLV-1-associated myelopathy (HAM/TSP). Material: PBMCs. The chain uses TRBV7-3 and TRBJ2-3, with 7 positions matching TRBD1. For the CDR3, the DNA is TGTGCCAGCAGCCCTAGGGGGCTTAGCACAGATACGCAGTATTTT. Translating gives CASSPRGLSTDTQYF. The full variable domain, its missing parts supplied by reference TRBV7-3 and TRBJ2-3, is GAGVSQTPSNKVTEKGKYVELRCDPISGHTALYWYRQSLGQGPEFLIYFQGTGAADDSGLPNDRFFAVRPEGSVSTLKIQRTERGDSAVYLCASSPRGLSTDTQYFGPGTRLTVL.